The entry below gives a single T cell receptor (beta chain) sequence along with its context. These data are taken from a study of blood T cell repertoires in COVID-19. Study information: From the United States, Italy and Spain came samples of acute and convalescent COVID-19. The analysed material was cDNA or gDNA that came from T cells, B-cell-depleted T cells, or PBMCs.

The CDR3 has 12 residues. Germline assignment: CDR1 GTSNPN and CDR2 SVGIG (reference sequence). Trimming at V came to 6 bases and at J to 7 bases, leaving 8 bases not matched to a gene. The protocol was immunoSEQ multiplex PCR, while the TCRdb copy is restricted to in-frame clones and leaves out a portion. The data contain some 96,000 clones, 90% of them seen just once; the ten biggest clones take up 1.5% to 2%. The receptor was isolated from a man between 60 and 75 years old with acute or convalescent COVID-19. The sequenced sample was peripheral blood. The chain joins TRBV30 to TRBJ2-5; TRBD1 aligns across 7 bases. CDR3 loop: CACLGRDRTQYF. For the CDR3, the DNA is TGTGCCTGCCTGGGACGGGACAGGACCCAGTACTTC. Full variable domain (outside the CDR3, taken from reference TRBV30 and TRBJ2-5): SQTIHQWPATLVQPVGSPLSLECTVEGTSNPNLYWYRQAAGRGLQLLFYSVGIGQISSEVPQNLSASRPQDRQFILSSKKLLLSDSGFYLCACLGRDRTQYFGPGTRLLVL.